This T cell receptor beta chain was retrieved from a study of T cells in Graves' hyperthyroidism and ophthalmopathy (dated by TCRdb to between 2018 and 2021). Looking at the study overall: Peripheral blood samples were taken at initial diagnosis, before any treatment was given. To identify TCR V-J signatures that set the groups apart, the researchers used a discovery cohort of 95 to 100 patients, made up of 40 to 45 with Graves' ophthalmopathy and 57 with stable Graves' hyperthyroidism. Prospective prediction of ophthalmopathy was tested in an independent validation cohort of fewer than 20 hyperthyroidism patients and 15 to 17 patients who later progressed to ophthalmopathy. The 75 to 100 discovery patients were randomly split 7:3 into training and test sets. In addition, the study compared T-cell repertoires in thyroid tissue and in blood from five or six Graves' hyperthyroidism patients. After blood sampling, hyperthyroidism patients were treated with methimazole at a starting dose of 30 mg daily, and ophthalmopathy patients were treated with high-dose intravenous methylprednisolone. According to the paper, TCR Vbeta CDR3 sequencing was carried out on 120 to 150 peripheral blood samples, which came from approximately 43 ophthalmopathy, approximately 72 hyperthyroidism and approximately 17 progressor patients. The paper's findings and limits, for the study overall: Sample size was not statistically predetermined, and blinding of investigators to group allocation was not performed. Most expanded thyroid clonotypes (frequency above 0.001) were also found in blood, which suggests that blood repertoires may mirror thyroid immune responses. In validation, the model predicted progression to ophthalmopathy a median of around six months before onset, with about 64% sensitivity and about 75% specificity. In cross-validation, a model built on a 13 V-J signature told ophthalmopathy apart from stable hyperthyroidism with approximately 91% sensitivity and 81% to 82% specificity, and in testing the same model reached 80%/75%.

Stable Graves' hyperthyroidism was defined as no progression to ophthalmopathy during 18 months of follow-up. Hyperthyroidism patients were aged 18 to 65 years and newly diagnosed, with disease duration of less than 2 months. Exclusion was applied to patients with uncontrolled infections, other autoimmune diseases, pregnancy or lactation. Diagnoses were established on the basis of clinical symptoms, serum thyroxine and TRAb, thyroid ultrasound, and orbital computed tomography. PBMCs were isolated from about 9.2 ml of fresh peripheral blood by Ficoll-Paque density gradient centrifugation. Trizol reagent was used to extract total RNA, and RNA quality was then checked on an Agilent 2100 Bioanalyzer. In regard to this clonotype: The target of this receptor is not known. One base away there is no much larger clone; base qualities are not given.

The TCR beta CDR3 regions were amplified from RNA transcripts. For the first round of RT-PCR on the TCR CDR3, the HTBI primer set was used together with the Qiagen OneStep RT-PCR kit. Libraries were constructed in a second round of multiplex PCR, after which size selection and purification were performed. Paired-end sequencing of the libraries was performed with 100 bp reads on an Illumina HiSeq2000. The study's processing was this. Raw data were processed with SOAPnuke, discarding reads with adapters, uncalled bases, mean Phred below 15, or no exact constant-primer or identifier match. High-quality paired reads were merged using COPE v1.2.5, and each unique nucleotide sequence was defined as a clonotype. MiTCR v1.1 was used to align the clonotypes against IMGT TRBV, TRBD and TRBJ reference segments. The analysis included only V-J combinations with a frequency above 0.0001, which together covered around 99% of the repertoires. A TCS score was defined as the ratio between F50 (clonal expansion) and ExV (chaos), using BLOSUM62-based TCRdist between CDR3 peptides within each V-J. Welch's t-statistics and random forest reduced several hundred V-J features to 10 to 15, which were used in a naive Bayes classifier (R e1071). TCRdb applied fastp at Q25 and MiXCR to the public reads, then kept only in-frame beta chains. Rows merge per CDR3 protein into single entries with the most common DNA and genes. The authors' filters were not applied to this entry. Recorded for this sample are roughly 380,000 distinct CDR3 sequences; 19% of them occurred a single time. Around 4% of the sample belongs to the ten largest clones.

Relative to germline, V is 0 bases shorter and J is 6 bases shorter, with 5 bases between their ends. Taken from the germline V gene (reference sequence), the CDR1 and CDR2 loops are DFQATT and SNEGSKA. The CDR3 runs 11 amino acids, cysteine and phenylalanine included. Only CDR3 DNA is held: 33 bases, read in frame from base 1. This clonotype was obtained from a woman aged 18-35 years with Graves' hyperthyroidism. Sequenced: blood. The V gene is TRBV20-1 and the J gene is TRBJ1-2; no confident D gene assignment can be made. The CDR3 protein sequence reads: CSARELDGYTF. In nucleotide form, the sequence is TGCAGTGCTAGAGAGCTGGATGGCTACACCTTC.